This T cell receptor beta chain was found in a study of blood T cell repertoires in COVID-19. Study background: PBMCs, B-cell-depleted T cells, or T cells were the source of the cDNA or gDNA that made up the material.

TCRdb keeps only in-frame clones here, not all; method: immunoSEQ multiplex PCR. Of almost 200,000 clones in the sample, more than 70% were seen once. The length of the CDR3 is 13 residues. V lost 6 bases, J lost 11 bases, and 19 bases lay in between. Participants came from about 23 US areas, aged about 18 to 89 years. Which cohort a participant joined came from the clinical history participants gave. The receptor was isolated from a woman between 18 and 29 years old who had recovered from COVID-19. The rearrangement joins TRBV12-3 or TRBV12-4 to TRBJ1-1, with D perhaps matching TRBD1 (6 bases). Input material: PBMCs or T cells enriched from blood (not recorded which). As DNA, the CDR3 is TGTGCCAGCAGCGCACTTTCTACAGGGTTGGCTTTCTTT. Protein: CASSALSTGLAFF.